This TCR beta chain was profiled in a study of cytotoxic CD8 clonotypes in ibrutinib-treated CLL. Across the study: Patients attained some 25 partial and 2 complete responses; at median around 63 months, around 14 remained remitted while around 12 progressed.

With cryopreserved PBMCs as the source, roughly 2 micrograms of genomic DNA went to TCR beta libraries. Comment on this clone: The antigen remains undetermined.

General observations from the study: Starting clonality was above that of age-matched healthy donors and tracked circulating CD8+ T-cell counts.

Sequenced by immunoSEQ multiplex PCR; TCRdb stores in-frame clones only, minus some. The sample records about 97,000 clones, about 78% being singletons. The TCR comes from a human donor with chronic lymphocytic leukemia. The starting material was PBMCs, obtained after 12 months of ibrutinib treatment.

CDR3 bases: TGTGCCAGCAGCTTAAATACGGGCAGCACTGAAGCTTTCTTT. It yields the protein CASSLNTGSTEAFF. V and J are TRBV7-3 and TRBJ1-1; D unresolved. The CDR3 is made up of 14 amino acids. Trimming pared 1 base from V and 4 bases from J, leaving 10 bases between. Germline values: CDR1 SGHTA, CDR2 FQGTGA.